These T cell receptor beta chains were read from a single sample in a study of T cell responses to AZD1222 COVID-19 vaccine. Profiled with immunoSEQ multiplex PCR; TCRdb holds only in-frame clones, not every one. The sample contains 35,000 to 50,000 clones, 80% of which appear only once. The sample was peripheral blood, taken 28 days after the second dose of the MenACWY control vaccine. The source of these receptors is an adult who received the MenACWY meningococcal vaccine as a control. CDR3s include the opening cysteine and the closing phenylalanine or tryptophan. D genes are given only for firm matches. Size tells how often a clone was seen (once, few, many) or the class of an expanded clone, and some rows leave it out.

size: -; D: TRBD2; J: TRBJ2-3; V: TRBV6-1; DNA: TGTGCCAGCAGTGCCTTGGCTAGCGGGAGCTCAGATACGCAGTATTTT; CDR3: CASSALASGSSDTQYF
size: once; D: -; J: TRBJ1-1; V: TRBV18; DNA: TGTGCCAGCTCACCAAGTTTACAGATGAACACTGAAGCTTTCTTT; CDR3: CASSPSLQMNTEAFF
size: -; D: -; J: TRBJ2-1; V: TRBV2; DNA: TGTGCCAGCAGTGAAAACCCCCAGTGGGAGCAGTTCTTC; CDR3: CASSENPQWEQFF
size: -; D: TRBD2; J: TRBJ2-1; V: TRBV28; DNA: TGTGCCAGCAGTGCCTCTAGCGGGAGGGCCAAGCGGAATGAGCAGTTCTTC; CDR3: CASSASSGRAKRNEQFF
size: -; D: -; J: TRBJ1-4; V: TRBV6-5; DNA: TGTGCCAGCAGTCTCGGGTGGACTAATGAAAAACTGTTTTTT; CDR3: CASSLGWTNEKLFF
size: -; D: -; J: TRBJ1-2; V: TRBV7-9; DNA: TGTGCCAGCAGCTTAGTTGGGACCCCTGGAAACTATGGCTACACCTTC; CDR3: CASSLVGTPGNYGYTF
size: -; D: -; J: TRBJ1-6; V: TRBV6-5; DNA: TGTGCCAGCAGCCGGCTCAGCTCCTATAATTCACCCCTCCACTTT; CDR3: CASSRLSSYNSPLHF
size: -; D: TRBD1; J: TRBJ2-2; V: TRBV3-1/TRBV3-2; DNA: TGTGCCAGCAGCCTAAGGGGGACAGGCACCGGGGAGCTGTTTTTT; CDR3: CASSLRGTGTGELFF
size: -; D: -; J: TRBJ1-1; V: TRBV6-2/TRBV6-3; DNA: TGTGCCAGCAGTTTGACAGGAAAGCGTGGCACTGAAGCTTTCTTT; CDR3: CASSLTGKRGTEAFF
size: -; D: TRBD1; J: TRBJ2-5; V: TRBV5-1; DNA: TGCGCCAGCAGCACGACAGGGACCGGAGAGACCCAGTACTTC; CDR3: CASSTTGTGETQYF
size: -; D: TRBD2; J: TRBJ2-3; V: TRBV9; DNA: TGTGCCAGCAGCCCAAGGGGACTACAGAGCACAGATACGCAGTATTTT; CDR3: CASSPRGLQSTDTQYF
size: -; D: -; J: TRBJ1-2; V: TRBV6-5; DNA: TGTGCCAGCAGTAATCCGGAGGGCTATGGCTACACCTTC; CDR3: CASSNPEGYGYTF
size: -; D: -; J: TRBJ2-5; V: TRBV9; DNA: TGTGCCAGCAGCGTTGGGGGGGCTGAGACCCAGTACTTC; CDR3: CASSVGGAETQYF
size: -; D: -; J: TRBJ2-5; V: TRBV5-1; DNA: TGCGCCAGCAGCTTGGAAGGGGGGGCCCAGTACTTC; CDR3: CASSLEGGAQYF
size: medium-sized; D: -; J: TRBJ2-3; V: TRBV19; DNA: TGTGCCAGTAGTTTAGACTGGATGGATACGCAGTATTTT; CDR3: CASSLDWMDTQYF
size: -; D: -; J: TRBJ2-1; V: TRBV28; DNA: TGTGCCAGCACCTTTACAGGTCTGAGGTCCTACAATGAGCAGTTCTTC; CDR3: CASTFTGLRSYNEQFF
size: -; D: -; J: TRBJ1-2; V: TRBV3-1/TRBV3-2; DNA: TGTGCCAGCAGCCAAGGGAGGCGTGGCTACACCTTC; CDR3: CASSQGRRGYTF
size: -; D: -; J: TRBJ1-1; V: TRBV5-4; DNA: TGTGCCAGCAGCTTGCGAACGCACTCGAACACTGAAGCTTTCTTT; CDR3: CASSLRTHSNTEAFF
size: once; D: TRBD2; J: TRBJ2-1; V: TRBV11-3; DNA: TGTGCCAGCAGCTTAGGGCTAGCGGGAGGGGCGGAGCAGTTCTTC; CDR3: CASSLGLAGGAEQFF
size: few; D: -; J: TRBJ1-2; V: TRBV5-1; DNA: TGCGCCAGCAGCTTGGGACCGGACTATGGCTACACCTTC; CDR3: CASSLGPDYGYTF
size: -; D: -; J: TRBJ1-6; V: TRBV30; DNA: TGTGCCTGGAGTACAGGGTTCAATTCACCCCTCCACTTT; CDR3: CAWSTGFNSPLHF
size: -; D: TRBD1; J: TRBJ1-4; V: TRBV28; DNA: TGTGCCAGCGGGACAGGGAATGAAAAACTGTTTTTT; CDR3: CASGTGNEKLFF
size: -; D: -; J: TRBJ1-1; V: TRBV19; DNA: TGTGCCAGTAGACTCGTTGGGGGCACTGAAGCTTTCTTT; CDR3: CASRLVGGTEAFF
size: -; D: TRBD2; J: TRBJ2-1; V: TRBV28; DNA: TGTGCCAGCAGTTCGAGGGCTGGCGGGGGTTACTCCTACAATGAGCAGTTCTTC; CDR3: CASSSRAGGGYSYNEQFF
size: once; D: TRBD1; J: TRBJ1-2; V: TRBV19; DNA: TGTGCCAGTAGTAAACAGGGGGGCGCTAACTATGGCTACACCTTC; CDR3: CASSKQGGANYGYTF
size: medium-sized; D: -; J: TRBJ1-1; V: TRBV7-9; DNA: TGTGCCAGCCACGTAGGAGGCACTGAAGCTTTCTTT; CDR3: CASHVGGTEAFF
size: -; D: -; J: TRBJ1-3; V: TRBV25-1; DNA: TGTGCCAGCTCCCAAGGGGGGAAAAGAGGAAACACCATATATTTT; CDR3: CASSQGGKRGNTIYF
size: -; D: -; J: TRBJ1-2; V: TRBV5-6; DNA: TGTGCCAGCAGCTTGGGTCCAGGGGACGGCGGCTACACCTTC; CDR3: CASSLGPGDGGYTF
size: few; D: -; J: TRBJ1-5; V: TRBV15; DNA: TGTGCCACCAGCAGAGAACAGGCAGGAAAAAGCAATCAGCCCCAGCATTTT; CDR3: CATSREQAGKSNQPQHF
size: -; D: -; J: TRBJ1-1; V: TRBV12-5; DNA: TGTGCTAGTGGTCCCAGCCCAACGGGGTTGACCACTGAAGCTTTCTTT; CDR3: CASGPSPTGLTTEAFF
size: -; D: -; J: TRBJ1-6; V: TRBV6-5; DNA: TGTGCCAGCAGCCCCCGGGACTTGGGGAATTCACCCCTCCACTTT; CDR3: CASSPRDLGNSPLHF
size: once; D: TRBD1; J: TRBJ1-1; V: TRBV30; DNA: TGTGCCTGGAGGACAGGGAATGGGCTGAACACTGAAGCTTTCTTT; CDR3: CAWRTGNGLNTEAFF
size: -; D: -; J: TRBJ1-2; V: TRBV9; DNA: TGTGCCAGCAGCGTAGGGGGGGCGCAAGGTGGCGGCTACACCTTC; CDR3: CASSVGGAQGGGYTF
size: once; D: -; J: TRBJ1-5; V: TRBV21-1; DNA: TGTGCCAGCAGCAAAGGGACAAAGAATAGCAATCAGCCCCAGCATTTT; CDR3: CASSKGTKNSNQPQHF
size: -; D: -; J: TRBJ1-5; V: TRBV30; DNA: TGTGCCTGGAACAGGGACCTGCAGCCCCAGCATTTT; CDR3: CAWNRDLQPQHF
size: -; D: -; J: TRBJ1-5; V: TRBV28; DNA: TGTGCCAGCAGATTAACACGGAGGAATGGTCAGCCCCAGCATTTT; CDR3: CASRLTRRNGQPQHF
size: -; D: -; J: TRBJ1-6; V: TRBV28; DNA: TGTGCGAGCGAGAGGAGCTCCTATAATTCACCCCTCCACTTT; CDR3: CASERSSYNSPLHF
size: -; D: TRBD2; J: TRBJ2-5; V: TRBV19; DNA: TGTGCCAGTAGTCAGAGCGGGGCCGGCCAAGAGACCCAGTACTTC; CDR3: CASSQSGAGQETQYF
size: -; D: -; J: TRBJ1-6; V: TRBV19; DNA: TGTGCCAGTTGCAACACACAGGTTGACTATAATTCACCCCTCCACTTT; CDR3: CASCNTQVDYNSPLHF
size: -; D: -; J: TRBJ1-5; V: TRBV10-2; DNA: TGCGCCAGCAGTGAGTCGGGGGGGCCCCAGCATTTT; CDR3: CASSESGGPQHF
size: few; D: -; J: TRBJ1-1; V: TRBV6-5; DNA: TGTGCCAGCAGCCGTCCTAGGGAGTCTGAAGCTTTCTTT; CDR3: CASSRPRESEAFF
size: -; D: TRBD2; J: TRBJ2-4; V: TRBV5-6; DNA: TGTGCCAGCAGCAAAGGACTAGCGGTTTTCGAAAACATTCAGTACTTC; CDR3: CASSKGLAVFENIQYF
size: -; D: -; J: TRBJ1-2; V: TRBV5-5; DNA: TGTGCCAGCAGCTTGGACGGCCAGTCCTATGGCTACACCTTC; CDR3: CASSLDGQSYGYTF
size: -; D: -; J: TRBJ2-7; V: TRBV6-2/TRBV6-3; DNA: TGTGCCAGCAGTTTGGCCAGCTACGAGCAGTACTTC; CDR3: CASSLASYEQYF
size: few; D: TRBD1; J: TRBJ1-5; V: TRBV24-1; DNA: TGTGCCACCAGGAGACCGGGACAGGGGATTAATCTTGGCAATCAGCCCCAGCATTTT; CDR3: CATRRPGQGINLGNQPQHF